What follows are 18 T cell receptor beta chains derived from one specimen sequenced in a study of CD8 T cells in Susac syndrome. Reverse transcription used roughly 0.45 to 1 ug RNA and random hexamers. TCRdb ran MiXCR on the immunoSEQ multiplex PCR reads and lists one entry per CDR3 protein. Of 170,000 or so distinct CDR3 sequences detected, approximately 94% appear once; the ten largest clones hold around 0.097%. The sequencing input was CD4+ T cells from PBMCs. These TCRs come from a human donor with multiple sclerosis.

The chain joins TRBV12-3 or TRBV12-4 to TRBJ2-6; D gene ambiguous. The length of the CDR3 is 13 residues. V lost 7 bases and J lost 0, with 4 bases in between. The CDR3 DNA reads TGTGCCAGCATGTTCTCTGGGGCCAACGTCCTGACTTTC. This translates into CASMFSGANVLTF.

The V and J genes are TRBV24-1 and TRBJ1-1, with D tentatively TRBD1 (5 bases). CDR3 length equals 13 residues. CDR1 is KGHDR and CDR2 is SFDVKD in the germline V gene. Trimming removed 9 bases at V and 4 bases at J, with 14 bases between. The CDR3 DNA reads as TGTGCCACCTCGCGGGGGGATCTCACTGAAGCTTTCTTT. Protein product: CATSRGDLTEAFF.

The chain is built from TRBV19 and TRBJ2-7, with TRBD2 matching over 9 bases. V shed 5 bases and J 2 bases; nucleotides not matched to a gene: 13. This CDR3 has 17 amino acids. The germline V gene encodes CDR1 LNHDA and CDR2 SQIVND (reference sequence). CDR3 loop: CASSPHQGSGRTYEQYF. The CDR3 DNA reads TGTGCCAGTAGTCCGCACCAGGGGAGCGGGAGGACCTACGAGCAGTACTTC.

The chain carries TRBV30 and TRBJ2-6, with TRBD2 as a possible D gene (6 bases). This CDR3 region has 19 residues. V was cut by 5 bases and J by 4 bases, with 27 bases left in between. CDR1 GTSNPN and CDR2 SVGIG come from the germline V gene (reference sequence). The CDR3 DNA reads as TGTGCCTGGGGGAGGCAGGGTGCATACTCGGTAGGAGGGGCCAACGTCCTGACTTTC. It translates to CAWGRQGAYSVGGANVLTF.

The CDR3 coding sequence is TGCAGTGCTAGCGTGGGCAGGACAGATGGCTACACCTTC. Its protein is CSASVGRTDGYTF. V gene TRBV20-1 combines with J gene TRBJ1-2; D is perhaps TRBD1 (6 bases). The CDR3 extends over 13 amino acids. Trimming shortened V by 3 bases and J by 6 bases, and 14 bases separated the two germline ends. Germline CDR1 DFQATT, CDR2 SNEGSKA (reference sequence).

V usage is TRBV10-2 and J usage is TRBJ1-1; 9 nucleotides align to TRBD1. In germline, CDR1 is WSHSY, CDR2 SAAADI. The trim removed 8 bases at V and 3 bases at J, leaving 4 bases unmatched. The CDR3 consists of 13 residues. The CDR3 coding sequence is TGCGCCAGCCCACAGGGGGCGGACACTGAAGCTTTCTTT. Translating gives CASPQGADTEAFF.

This chain uses TRBV6-2 or TRBV6-3 with TRBJ2-7; TRBD2 agrees at 12 bases. Germline-derived CDR1 and CDR2 are MNHEY and SVGEGT. Unmatched junction bases numbered 4, after V lost 4 bases and J lost 0 bases. The CDR3 runs to 16 residues. This chain's CDR3 is CASSFRLAGASYEQYF. The CDR3 bases are TGTGCCAGCAGTTTCCGACTAGCGGGAGCCTCCTACGAGCAGTACTTC.

In this sample, this clonotype turned up once. The chain employs TRBV13 and TRBJ2-7, with TRBD1 matching over 7 bases. The CDR3 is 14 amino acids. Trimming cost V 6 bases and J 3 bases; bases outside gene matches: 8. Germline CDR1 is PRHDT and CDR2 is FYEKMQ (reference sequence). Here the CDR3 DNA reads TGTGCCAGCAGACCCTCCGGGACAGACTACGAGCAGTACTTC. This encodes CASRPSGTDYEQYF.

This clonotype was seen a few times. This rearrangement joins TRBV20-1 to TRBJ2-7, with TRBD2 matching over 7 bases. J was trimmed by 1 base and V by 6 bases; bases with no gene match: 12. The CDR3 is made up of 15 amino acids. CDR1 and CDR2 from the germline V gene are DFQATT and SNEGSKA (reference sequence). CDR3 loop: CSAGRRERFSYEQYF. The CDR3 DNA is TGCAGTGCGGGGCGGCGGGAGCGGTTTTCCTACGAGCAGTACTTC.

This chain joins TRBV6-5 and TRBJ1-2; D is uncertain. V was trimmed by 0 bases and J by 4 bases, leaving 12 bases between them. CDR3 length: 15 residues. Germline V CDR1 and CDR2: MNHEY, SVGAGI. Written as DNA, the CDR3 is TGTGCCAGCAGTTACTCGGGGTACGGAGCCTATGGCTACACCTTC. Its protein is CASSYSGYGAYGYTF.

V usage is TRBV11-2 and J usage is TRBJ2-7; the D gene is possibly TRBD1 (5 bases). CDR3 length: 17 amino acids. V was shortened by 4 bases and J by 4 bases, with 23 bases between the two germline ends. Germline V gene sequence: CDR1 SGHAT, CDR2 FQNNGV. The CDR3 sequence: CASSSRQKLTRTYEQYF. The CDR3 nucleotides are TGTGCCAGCAGCTCCAGACAGAAACTAACAAGAACGTACGAGCAGTACTTC.

The chain joins TRBV9 to TRBJ1-4; the D is unclear. The CDR3 runs to 16 residues. The ends were cut back, 6 bases at V and 2 bases at J, with 17 bases in the middle. CDR1 is SGDLS, CDR2 YYNGEE, per germline. CDR3 nucleotides: TGTGCCAGCACCCTCCGTTTGTTCAGGACTAATGAAAAACTGTTTTTT. Translated: CASTLRLFRTNEKLFF.

This chain joins TRBV12-3 or TRBV12-4 and TRBJ1-5; 8 positions match TRBD1. The junction had 6 bases not matched to a gene; V was cut back by 4 bases and J by 7 bases. CDR3 length: 14 residues. CDR3 nucleotides: TGTGCCAGCAGTTGGACAGGGAAAACCCAGCCCCAGCATTTT. Translation: CASSWTGKTQPQHF.

This chain links TRBV12-3 or TRBV12-4 with TRBJ2-7, with D possibly TRBD1 on 6 matching bases. The CDR3 is 14 residues long. Trimming removed 5 bases from V and 2 bases from J, with 13 bases in between. CDR3 in amino acids: CASSPDRIPYEQYF. CDR3 DNA: TGTGCCAGCAGTCCAGACAGGATACCCTACGAGCAGTACTTC.

V and J are TRBV5-4 and TRBJ2-4; maybe TRBD1 (6 bases). V lost 0 bases, J lost 4 bases, and 11 bases lay in between. This CDR3 contains 15 residues. Germline-derived CDR1 and CDR2 are SGHNT and YYREEE (reference sequence). CDR3 DNA: TGTGCCAGCAGCTTGGCCAGGGGTGTGAAAAACATTCAGTACTTC. It codes for CASSLARGVKNIQYF.

CDR3: CASNRVKGGANVLTF. CDR3 sequence (DNA): TGTGCCAGCAATCGGGTAAAGGGGGGGGCCAACGTCCTGACTTTC. This chain uses TRBV28 with TRBJ2-6, with a weak D call TRBD1 (5 bases). The CDR3 runs to 15 residues. Looked up from germline, CDR1 is MDHEN and CDR2 is SYDVKM. V gave up 7 bases and J gave up 4 bases, with 14 bases separating them.

V usage is TRBV20-1 and J usage is TRBJ2-1; 14 positions agree with TRBD2. J gave up 9 bases and V 6 bases, and 7 bases lay outside the gene matches. This CDR3 contains 14 residues. The V gene's germline CDR1 is DFQATT and CDR2 SNEGSKA (reference sequence). CDR3 in DNA: TGCAGTGCCCGAGGGGGGACTAGCGGGGGTGAGCAGTTCTTC. This encodes CSARGGTSGGEQFF.

This chain connects TRBV5-6 to TRBJ1-3; tentative D call: TRBD1 (5 bases). The germline V gene has CDR1 SGHDT and CDR2 YYEEEE. This CDR3 has 11 amino acids. Deletions cut 6 bases from V and 4 bases from J, with 5 bases between. CDR3 loop: CASTGGNTIYF. CDR3 in DNA: TGTGCCAGCACAGGGGGAAACACCATATATTTT.